The 9 T cell receptor beta chains below come from one sample, sequenced in a study of T cells expressing NK-cell markers. After re-calling the 5' RACE reads, TCRdb lists one entry per CDR3 protein, DNA absent. The sample has roughly 420,000 distinct CDR3 sequences, and its top ten clones hold roughly 8%. Material for sequencing was blood T cells: a sorted CD56 or NKG2C T cell subset, CD4+ or CD8+ T cells, or bulk PBMC T cells (not recorded which). All receptors derive from a woman aged 18 to 75 in good health.

The V and J genes are TRBV7-2 and TRBJ2-3; the D gene TCRdb calls, TRBD1, cannot be checked with no DNA. Germline CDR1 SGHTA, CDR2 FQGNSA. This CDR3 region has 15 residues. CDR3 protein: CASSLRGRPTDTQYF. The full variable domain, with the rest looked up from reference TRBV7-2 and TRBJ2-3, is GAGVSQSPSNKVTEKGKDVELRCDPISGHTALYWYRQSLGQGLEFLIYFQGNSAPDKSGLPSDRFSAERTGGSVSTLTIQRTQQEDSAVYLCASSLRGRPTDTQYFGPGTRLTVL.

The chain joins TRBV29-1 to TRBJ2-7; TCRdb gives TRBD2 as the D gene, but with no DNA this cannot be confirmed. In germline, CDR1 is SQVTM, CDR2 ANQGSEA. The length of the CDR3 is 12 residues. The CDR3 loop reads CSALGPRYEQYF.

The rearrangement joins TRBV18 to TRBJ2-1. From germline, CDR1 is KGHSH and CDR2 LQKENI. The CDR3 is made up of 14 amino acids. The chain's CDR3 is CASSRGVASNEQFF.

The chain combines TRBV6-5 with TRBJ2-7; TCRdb outputs TRBD1, but without DNA this stays unchecked. There are 18 residues in the CDR3. Per germline, CDR1 MNHEY and CDR2 SVGAGI. This chain's CDR3 is CASSYSGIPGHYGDEQYF.

The rearrangement links TRBV30 to TRBJ1-1; TCRdb picks TRBD1, but there is no DNA to check that call. This CDR3 is 17 amino acids long. CDR1 and CDR2 (germline): GTSNPN, SVGIG (reference sequence). The CDR3 loop reads CAWSRGQGDVGNTEAFF. Full variable domain (outside the CDR3, taken from reference TRBV30 and TRBJ1-1): SQTIHQWPATLVQPVGSPLSLECTVEGTSNPNLYWYRQAAGRGLQLLFYSVGIGQISSEVPQNLSASRPQDRQFILSSKKLLLSDSGFYLCAWSRGQGDVGNTEAFFGQGTRLTVV.

The chain employs TRBV20-1 and TRBJ2-1. CDR3 size: 16 residues. From germline, CDR1 is DFQATT and CDR2 SNEGSKA (reference sequence). This CDR3 reads CSARDPLAATYNEQFF.

This chain uses TRBV4-1 with TRBJ2-2; TCRdb picks TRBD2, but there is no DNA to check that call. Germline V lookup: CDR1 MGHRA, CDR2 YSYEKL. This CDR3 contains 15 residues. The CDR3: CASSQERDFPGELFF.

The chain couples TRBV6-5 to TRBJ1-2; there is no DNA to check the TCRdb D call of TRBD1. The CDR3 has 14 amino acids. Germline lookup yields CDR1 MNHEY and CDR2 SVGAGI. The CDR3 reads CASSFQGANYGYTF.

V is TRBV7-2 and J is TRBJ2-1; absent DNA, TCRdb's TRBD2 call cannot be checked. The germline gives CDR1 SGHTA, CDR2 FQGNSA. This CDR3 has 16 residues. CDR3 sequence reads: CASSLRWDYPENEQFF. Based on the CDR3 plus reference TRBV7-2 and TRBJ2-1, the full variable domain is GAGVSQSPSNKVTEKGKDVELRCDPISGHTALYWYRQSLGQGLEFLIYFQGNSAPDKSGLPSDRFSAERTGGSVSTLTIQRTQQEDSAVYLCASSLRWDYPENEQFFGPGTRLTVL.